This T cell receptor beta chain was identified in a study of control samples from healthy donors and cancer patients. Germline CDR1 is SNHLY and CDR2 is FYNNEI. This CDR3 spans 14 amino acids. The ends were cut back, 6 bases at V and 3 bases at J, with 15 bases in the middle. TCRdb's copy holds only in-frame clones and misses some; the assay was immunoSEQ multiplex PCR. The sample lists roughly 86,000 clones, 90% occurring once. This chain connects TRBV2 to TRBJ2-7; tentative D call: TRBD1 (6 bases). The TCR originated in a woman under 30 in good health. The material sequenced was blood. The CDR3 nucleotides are TGTGCCAGCAGAAGCCGGGACAAATACTACGAGCAGTACTTC. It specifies CASRSRDKYYEQYF.